This TCR beta chain was identified in a study of technical replicates of blood from a few donors. The data were produced by immunoSEQ multiplex PCR, yet TCRdb's version contains in-frame clones alone and is incomplete. The table has around 83,000 clones, approximately 94% seen once. The sequence was obtained from a human donor in good health. Sequencing input: T cells isolated from PBMCs.

The CDR3 region is CASSMAAPAYGYTF. CDR3 DNA: TGTGCCAGTAGTATGGCGGCCCCCGCCTATGGCTACACCTTC. The V gene is TRBV19, the J gene TRBJ1-2; unclear D gene. This CDR3 has 14 amino acids. V was clipped by 3 bases and J by 4 bases, with 12 bases between them. CDR1 and CDR2 from the germline V gene are LNHDA and SQIVND (reference sequence).